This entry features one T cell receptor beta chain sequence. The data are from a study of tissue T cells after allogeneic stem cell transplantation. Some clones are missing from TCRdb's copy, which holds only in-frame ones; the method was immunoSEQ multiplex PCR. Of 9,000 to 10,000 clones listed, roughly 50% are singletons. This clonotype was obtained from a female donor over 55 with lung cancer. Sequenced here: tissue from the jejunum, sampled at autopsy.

The CDR3 DNA reads as TGTGCCAGCAGTTTAAACGGCCCCGGGGAGCTGTTTTTT. Its protein is CASSLNGPGELFF. The chain couples TRBV12-3 or TRBV12-4 to TRBJ2-2; D not certain. Trimming left V 2 bases short and J 6 bases short, with 7 bases between. CDR3 length: 13 amino acids.